A selection of T cell receptor beta chains follows, all from one sample in a study of identifying expanded T cells in peripheral blood. Assay used: immunoSEQ multiplex PCR; TCRdb lists only in-frame clones, some missing. Here the sample spans some 120,000 clones, 75% to 90% being singletons. Material: blood. Source of these receptors: a person aged 18 to 70 in good health. Both conserved end residues are part of each CDR3.

V,J,CDR3
TRBV7-9,TRBJ1-5,CASSLQGGEQPQHF
TRBV5-1,TRBJ2-2,CASSSGWGTGELFF
TRBV30,TRBJ2-3,CAWSVLASTDTQYF
TRBV18,TRBJ2-2,CASSPQNGAENTGELFF
TRBV18,TRBJ1-1,CASSPQTGGNTEAFF
TRBV29-1,TRBJ2-7,CSVAWTAYYEQYF
TRBV7-8,TRBJ2-3,CASSPGGGDTQYF
TRBV4-3,TRBJ1-2,CASRHGTGDYGYTF
TRBV7-9,TRBJ2-7,CASSLGTPIYEQYF
TRBV2,TRBJ2-3,CASNNPFTDTQYF
TRBV30,TRBJ1-1,CAWDPTGNTEAFF
TRBV15,TRBJ2-3,CATSRDPRGGDTQYF
TRBV5-6,TRBJ1-3,CASSFWDRGLTIYF
TRBV30,TRBJ1-3,CAWTTGGNTIYF
TRBV15,TRBJ1-1,CATSSWTDKLQAFF
TRBV5-1,TRBJ2-7,CASSLADRTYEQYF
TRBV19,TRBJ1-4,CASRGGFATNEKLFF
TRBV6-5,TRBJ2-7,CASRGGGYEQYF
TRBV6-6,TRBJ1-5,CASSSQVLGPQHF
TRBV7-9,TRBJ2-2,CASSSTTFFQQSNTGELFF
TRBV29-1,TRBJ2-5,CSVAGLAGQYQETQYF
TRBV5-5,TRBJ1-5,CASSLAVLQPQHF
TRBV7-6,TRBJ2-2,CASSLVQNSGGELFF
TRBV5-1,TRBJ1-3,CASSFDRVSSGNTIYF
TRBV7-9,TRBJ2-5,CASSPRVGQETQYF